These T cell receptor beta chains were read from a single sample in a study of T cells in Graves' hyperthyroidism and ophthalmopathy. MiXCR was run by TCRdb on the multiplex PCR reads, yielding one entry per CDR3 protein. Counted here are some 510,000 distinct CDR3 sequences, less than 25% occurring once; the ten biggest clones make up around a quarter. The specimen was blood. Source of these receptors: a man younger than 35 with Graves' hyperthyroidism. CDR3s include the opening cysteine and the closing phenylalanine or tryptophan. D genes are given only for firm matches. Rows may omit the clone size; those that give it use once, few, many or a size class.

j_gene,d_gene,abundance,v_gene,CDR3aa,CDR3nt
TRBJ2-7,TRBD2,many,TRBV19,CASSKAGTYEQYF,TGTGCCAGTAGTAAAGCGGGGACCTACGAGCAGTACTTC
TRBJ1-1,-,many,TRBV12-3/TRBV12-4,CASSLGVKTEAFF,TGTGCCAGCAGCTTGGGGGTAAAAACTGAAGCTTTCTTT
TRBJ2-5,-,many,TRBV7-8,CASSSDREGTQYF,TGTGCCAGCAGCTCGGACAGAGAAGGGACCCAGTACTTC
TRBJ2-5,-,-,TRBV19,CASSIARDGSETQYF,TGTGCCAGTAGTATAGCTAGGGACGGCTCAGAGACCCAGTACTTC
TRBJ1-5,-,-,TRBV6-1,CASRFTGGYSNQPQHF,TGTGCCAGCAGATTCACCGGGGGCTATAGCAATCAGCCCCAGCATTTT
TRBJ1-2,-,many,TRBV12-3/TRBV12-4,CASRPDSALGGYTF,TGTGCCAGCAGGCCGGACAGCGCTCTGGGAGGCTACACCTTC
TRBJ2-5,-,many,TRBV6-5,CASTPGGGGETQYF,TGTGCCAGCACCCCAGGGGGGGGGGGAGAGACCCAGTACTTC
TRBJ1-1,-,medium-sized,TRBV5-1,CASSPRGRLNTEAFF,TGCGCCAGCAGCCCGCGGGGGCGACTCAACACTGAAGCTTTCTTT
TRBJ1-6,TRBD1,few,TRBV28,CASTVEGRGLLNSPLHF,TGTGCCAGCACCGTAGAAGGCAGGGGGCTGTTAAATTCACCCCTCCACTTT
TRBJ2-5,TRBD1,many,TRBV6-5,CASSRGDRDQETQYF,TGTGCCAGCAGCCGGGGGGACAGGGACCAAGAGACCCAGTACTTC
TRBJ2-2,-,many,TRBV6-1,CASSVRTLSGAGELFF,TGTGCCAGCAGTGTCCGGACACTGTCCGGGGCCGGGGAGCTGTTTTTT
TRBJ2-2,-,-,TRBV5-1,CASSLAPSGSANTGELCF,TGCGCTAGCAGCTTGGCCCCCTCCGGGTCCGCGAACACCGGGGAGCTGTGTTTT
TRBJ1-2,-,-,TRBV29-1,CSVEARGGYGYTF,TGCAGCGTTGAGGCCCGGGGGGGCTATGGCTACACCTTC
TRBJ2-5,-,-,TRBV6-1,CASSPLSGLGDQETQYF,TGTGCCAGCAGTCCCCTTTCCGGCCTAGGCGATCAAGAGACCCAGTACTTC
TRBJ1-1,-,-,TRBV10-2,CASREPGVNTEAFF,TGCGCCAGCAGAGAACCAGGGGTGAACACTGAAGCTTTCTTT
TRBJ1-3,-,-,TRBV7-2,CASSLEGVSGNTIYF,TGTGCCAGCAGCTTGGAGGGGGTTTCTGGAAACACCATATATTTT